The present T cell receptor (beta chain) was sequenced within a study of graft-versus-host responses after intestinal transplantation. Method: immunoSEQ multiplex PCR; TCRdb's copy keeps in-frame clones and lacks some. The top ten hold 3% to 4% of the sample, which has more than 15,000 clones, less than 50% seen once. The plating included roughly 200,000 irradiated, violet-dye-labeled stimulator cells together with roughly 200,000 CFSE-labeled responder cells. Sorting was performed after the reaction on proliferating CFSE-low CD3+CD4+ and CD3+CD8+ responders. Trimming left V 2 bases short and J 4 bases short, with 19 bases between. The CDR3 extends over 16 amino acids.

This rearrangement joins TRBV5-7 to TRBJ2-7, with D possibly TRBD1 on 5 matching bases. TRBV5-7 is assigned to the ORF class and has an uncertain function. Material: alloreactive CD8+ T cells from a mixed lymphocyte reaction culture, obtained before intestinal transplant. The subset was: CFSE-low proliferating T cells sorted from approximately 6-day pre-transplant mixed lymphocyte reaction (GvH or HvG direction). The TCR sequence derives from a human patient who received an intestinal transplant. CDR3 loop: CASSFQGTTLGYEQYF. In nucleotides, the CDR3 is TGTGCCAGCAGCTTTCAGGGTACCACTCTTGGATACGAGCAGTACTTC.